Below, 16 T cell receptor beta chains from the same sample are listed, as sequenced in a study of metastatic and nonmetastatic thyroid tumors. TCRdb re-analyzed the PCR reads through MiXCR. The data hold about 27,000 clones, with around a quarter observed a single time. Ahead of thyroid surgery, no patient had received treatment of any kind. The sample comprised blood. Receptors were obtained from a female donor with papillary thyroid cancer or a benign thyroid nodule (not recorded which). Some clones in this sample may be carry-over from other donors' samples.

This clone appeared many times. This CDR3 is also generated by other DNA sequences in the sample. V gene TRBV2 combines with J gene TRBJ2-3; 16 bases align to TRBD2. Germline-derived CDR1 and CDR2 are SNHLY and FYNNEI. Trimming took 4 bases from V and 1 from J; bases not matched to a gene: 14. This CDR3 has 21 residues. CDR3 sequence: CASSAKPGLAGGPYGTDTQYF. CDR3 DNA sequence: TGTGCCAGCAGTGCAAAGCCGGGACTAGCGGGAGGGCCGTATGGCACAGATACGCAGTATTTT.

The chain joins TRBV9 to TRBJ2-7; D is unresolved. The ends were cut back, 0 bases at V and 0 bases at J, with 10 bases in the middle. CDR1 and CDR2 from the germline V gene are SGDLS and YYNGEE. This CDR3 spans 15 amino acids. CDR3 in DNA: TGTGCCAGCAGCGTAGGTGTGACAAGCTCCTACGAGCAGTACTTC. Amino acid sequence: CASSVGVTSSYEQYF.

The sample holds many counts of this clone. This chain links TRBV5-1 with TRBJ2-5; 8 nucleotides match TRBD1. CDR1 SGHRS and CDR2 YFSETQ come from the germline V gene. CDR3 length: 16 amino acids. The V segment lost 0 bases and the J segment 2 bases; nucleotides outside the gene matches: 6. This CDR3 is CASSLVSTGAQETQYF. DNA of the CDR3: TGCGCCAGCAGCTTGGTTTCGACAGGGGCGCAAGAGACCCAGTACTTC.

By sample share, this clone is medium-sized. The rearrangement uses TRBV30 and TRBJ2-7; D unresolved. From germline, CDR1 is GTSNPN and CDR2 SVGIG (reference sequence). This CDR3 has 11 residues. V lost 1 base to trimming and J lost 7 bases, with 8 bases between them. CDR3 coding DNA: TGTGCCTGGAGTGAAGGAGTAGAGCAGTACTTC. Translated, it gives CAWSEGVEQYF.

This clone has just a few counts. V usage is TRBV12-3 or TRBV12-4 and J usage is TRBJ2-7; 13 nucleotides line up with TRBD2. V lost 7 bases and J lost 4; bases outside the gene matches: 13. This CDR3 has 17 residues. In nucleotides, the CDR3 is TGTGCCAGCATTCTCACCGGACTAGCGGGAGAATGGTACGAGCAGTACTTC. The encoded protein is CASILTGLAGEWYEQYF.

This clone was detected ten times or more. The rearrangement links TRBV27 to TRBJ2-7; TRBD2 is a possible D gene (6 bases). CDR3 size: 15 residues. V lost 0 bases, J lost 3 bases, and 12 bases lay in between. Germline V gene sequence: CDR1 MNHEY, CDR2 SMNVEV (reference sequence). The CDR3 bases are TGTGCCAGCAGTTTATCCACCGGAGGGCTCTACGAGCAGTACTTC. It encodes CASSLSTGGLYEQYF.

This clone was found a few times. The chain recombines TRBV15 with TRBJ1-3, with D possibly being TRBD1 (5 bases). CDR3 length: 13 amino acids. V was shortened by 6 bases and J by 6 bases, with 12 bases between the two germline ends. The V gene's germline CDR1 is LNHNV and CDR2 YYDKDF (reference sequence). As DNA, the CDR3 is TGTGCCACCAGTGCCGGGGCTGTAAACACCATATATTTT. Translating gives CATSAGAVNTIYF.

Worth noting for this clone: This sequence may be a read error, since a much larger clone differs from it by one base. The CDR3 DNA follows: TGTGCCAGCAGCTTGGGGCCGGTGGCGCCGACCCAGTACTTC. This encodes CASSLGPVAPTQYF. The chain carries TRBV5-6 and TRBJ2-5; D not certain. Germline CDR1 is SGHDT and CDR2 is YYEEEE. The CDR3 runs to 14 residues. V lost 0 bases and J 7 bases, leaving 13 bases between the germline ends.

This clone was counted many times. The rearrangement links TRBV9 to TRBJ1-5, with D unresolved. This CDR3 is built from 13 residues. V gave up 5 bases and J gave up 3 bases, with 9 bases separating them. Germline CDR1 reads SGDLS; CDR2 reads YYNGEE. In nucleotides, the CDR3 is TGTGCCAGCAGTCGAGGGTACAATCAGCCCCAGCATTTT. It specifies CASSRGYNQPQHF.

This clone was seen repeatedly, ten times or more. This chain joins TRBV10-3 and TRBJ1-1; D gene uncertain. The CDR3 length is 13 residues. Trimming stripped 10 bases from V and 0 bases from J, with 12 bases between. The V gene's germline CDR1 is ENHRY and CDR2 SYGVKD. The CDR3 loop reads CASRKDLNTEAFF. CDR3 coding DNA: TGTGCCAGCAGAAAGGACTTGAACACTGAAGCTTTCTTT.

This clone was counted once. The V gene is TRBV19, the J gene TRBJ2-1; 9 bases fit TRBD2. This CDR3 comprises 15 residues. Trimming removed 5 bases from V and 9 bases from J; junction bases left unmatched: 11. The V gene's germline CDR1 is LNHDA and CDR2 SQIVND (reference sequence). For the CDR3, the DNA is TGTGCCAGTAGTGTATTAGCGGGAGCGCGGGGTGAGCAGTTCTTC. Encoded protein: CASSVLAGARGEQFF.

This clone ranks as medium-sized (0.01 to 0.1%). The V call is TRBV10-1, the J call TRBJ2-7; D is uncertain. The V gene's germline CDR1 is WNHNN and CDR2 SYGVQD (reference sequence). V was clipped by 0 bases and J by 5 bases, with 8 bases between them. The CDR3 runs to 13 residues. The CDR3 sequence: CASSESLTDEQYF. The CDR3, as DNA: TGCGCCAGCAGTGAGTCCTTAACCGACGAGCAGTACTTC.

This clone was recorded only once. The chain links TRBV30 to TRBJ2-7, with 7 bases identical to TRBD1. The CDR3 runs 14 residues. V lost 0 bases to trimming and J lost 3 bases; unmatched junction nucleotides: 5. From germline, CDR1 is GTSNPN and CDR2 SVGIG (reference sequence). The CDR3 coding sequence is TGTGCCTGGAGTGTCGGCTCAGGGGGCTACGAGCAGTACTTC. Amino acids: CAWSVGSGGYEQYF.

The V gene is TRBV27, the J gene TRBJ2-5; 15 nucleotides match TRBD2. The V and J ends lost 3 bases and 5 bases, in that order; junction bases with no gene match: 13. This CDR3 region has 19 residues. Germline V gene lookup returns CDR1 MNHEY and CDR2 SMNVEV (reference sequence). CDR3 sequence reads: CASSFRGTSGRLGGETQYF. As DNA, the CDR3 is TGTGCCAGCAGTTTCCGCGGGACTAGCGGGAGGTTGGGGGGGGAGACCCAGTACTTC.

This clone has at least ten counts. This chain uses TRBV19 with TRBJ2-7; 8 nucleotides agree with TRBD2. The CDR3 length is 16 residues. Per the germline V gene, CDR1 is LNHDA and CDR2 is SQIVND (reference sequence). The V segment lost 3 bases and the J segment 3 bases; nucleotides outside the gene matches: 10. The CDR3 nucleotides read TGTGCCAGTAGTATCCCCGGGGAAGCGGGGGACTACGAGCAGTACGTC. Protein product: CASSIPGEAGDYEQYV.

In this sample, this clone turned up many times. The chain uses TRBV9 and TRBJ1-2; D gene ambiguous. The germline CDR1 and CDR2 sequences are SGDLS and YYNGEE. The CDR3 is 12 residues long. The V end was cut by 0 bases, the J end by 8 bases, with 8 bases between. The CDR3 loop reads CASSVEAGGYTF. CDR3 DNA sequence: TGTGCCAGCAGCGTAGAGGCCGGCGGCTACACCTTC.